This entry is about one T cell receptor beta chain. Its antigen is currently unknown. This sample is part of a study of lymphopenia after photon versus proton radiotherapy. Germline assignment: CDR1 SGHTA and CDR2 FQGNSA. This CDR3 is 15 amino acids long. The germline V and J ends were trimmed by 0 bases and 6 bases, with 11 bases remaining between them. The repertoire was sequenced with immunoSEQ multiplex PCR; TCRdb's copy has only in-frame clones and lacks some. The table has about 17,000 clones, just over 90% seen once; the top ten hold roughly 6.6%. General study results and limits: Proton therapy kept repertoires fairly stable, unlike photons, which gained effector/memory cells.

The receptor was derived from a man between 60 and 75 years old with pancreatic cancer. The gene calls are TRBV7-2 and TRBJ2-2; D gene ambiguous. The sample was peripheral blood, taken from a patient treated with photon-based radiotherapy. In DNA, the CDR3 is TGTGCCAGCAGCTTAGCGAAGGGCTCACCCGGGGAGCTGTTTTTT. Amino acids: CASSLAKGSPGELFF.